This paragraph covers one T cell receptor beta chain sequence. Its antigen remains unknown. TCRdb reprocessed the 5' RACE reads via MiXCR and lists one record per CDR3 protein. The sample has 120,000 or so distinct CDR3 sequences; roughly 8.2% are singletons. This specimen comes from a study of T cells after yellow fever vaccination. General study points: Although most clonotypes did not, a small share appeared in both CD4 and CD8 compartments.

The junction had 12 bases not matched to a gene; V was cut back by 1 base and J by 7 bases. This CDR3 is 16 amino acids long. CDR1 is SGHAT, CDR2 FQNNGV, per germline. The chain couples TRBV11-2 to TRBJ1-2, with 7 bases lining up with TRBD1. This receptor was taken from a man aged 18-30 years who received the YFV17D yellow fever vaccine. Here the sequenced sample was CD8+ T cells sorted from PBMCs, taken on the day of the yellow fever booster vaccination. The CDR3 DNA sequence: TGTGCCAGCAGCTTAGCCCTACGTGAGGGGGCGGCTGGCTACACCTTC. It codes for CASSLALREGAAGYTF.